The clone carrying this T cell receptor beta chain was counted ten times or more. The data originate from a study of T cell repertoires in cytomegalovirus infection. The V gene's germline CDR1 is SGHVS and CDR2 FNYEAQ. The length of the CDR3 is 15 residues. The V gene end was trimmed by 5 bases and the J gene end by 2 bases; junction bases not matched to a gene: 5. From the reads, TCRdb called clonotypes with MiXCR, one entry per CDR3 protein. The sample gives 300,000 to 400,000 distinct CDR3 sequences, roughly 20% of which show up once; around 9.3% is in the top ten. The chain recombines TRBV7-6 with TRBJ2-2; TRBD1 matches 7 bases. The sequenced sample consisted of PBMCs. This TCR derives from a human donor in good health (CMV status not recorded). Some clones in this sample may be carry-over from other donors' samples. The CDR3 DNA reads TGTGCCAGCAGCAGACAGGGTAGTAACACCGGGGAGCTGTTTTTT. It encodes CASSRQGSNTGELFF.